This TCR beta chain was sequenced for a study of cytomegalovirus exposure and HLA in healthy donors. The CDR3 runs 15 residues. The germline V gene has CDR1 SGDLS and CDR2 YYNGEE. Trimming left V 0 bases short and J 0 bases short, with 7 bases between. With 60 Vbeta and 13 Jbeta primers, the PCR was carried out. Sequenced by immunoSEQ multiplex PCR; TCRdb stores in-frame clones only, minus some. The table has under 110,000 clones, around 75% seen once. The sample holds a few counts of this clone. Input material: PBMCs. The genes are TRBV9 and TRBJ1-3; D ambiguous. This receptor was taken from a female donor in good health and CMV-seronegative. In DNA form, the CDR3 reads TGTGCCAGCAGCGTAGGTGCAGTCTCTGGAAACACCATATATTTT. Translating it yields CASSVGAVSGNTIYF.